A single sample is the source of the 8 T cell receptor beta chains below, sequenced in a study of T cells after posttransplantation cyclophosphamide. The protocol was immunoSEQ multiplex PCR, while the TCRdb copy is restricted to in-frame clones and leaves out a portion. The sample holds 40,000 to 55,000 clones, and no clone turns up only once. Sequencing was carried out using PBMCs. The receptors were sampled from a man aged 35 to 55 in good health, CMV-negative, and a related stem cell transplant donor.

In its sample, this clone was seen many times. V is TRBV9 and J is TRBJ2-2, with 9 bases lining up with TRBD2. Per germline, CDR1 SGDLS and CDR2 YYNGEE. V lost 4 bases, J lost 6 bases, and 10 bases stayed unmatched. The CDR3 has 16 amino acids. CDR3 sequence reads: CASSLVIAGVAGELFF. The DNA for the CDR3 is TGTGCCAGCAGCTTGGTAATAGCGGGAGTGGCCGGGGAGCTGTTTTTT.

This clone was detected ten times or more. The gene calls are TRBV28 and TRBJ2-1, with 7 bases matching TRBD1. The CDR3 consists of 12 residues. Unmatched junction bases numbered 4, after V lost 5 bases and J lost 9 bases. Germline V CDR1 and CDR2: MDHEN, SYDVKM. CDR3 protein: CASSRPGGEQFF. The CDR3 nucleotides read TGTGCCAGCAGTAGACCAGGGGGTGAGCAGTTCTTC.

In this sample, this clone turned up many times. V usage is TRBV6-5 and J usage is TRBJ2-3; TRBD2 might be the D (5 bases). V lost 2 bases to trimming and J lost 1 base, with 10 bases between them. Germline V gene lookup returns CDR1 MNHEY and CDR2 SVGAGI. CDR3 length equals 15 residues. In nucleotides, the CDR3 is TGTGCCAGCAGTTACCTGGACGGGGGCACAGATACGCAGTATTTT. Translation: CASSYLDGGTDTQYF.

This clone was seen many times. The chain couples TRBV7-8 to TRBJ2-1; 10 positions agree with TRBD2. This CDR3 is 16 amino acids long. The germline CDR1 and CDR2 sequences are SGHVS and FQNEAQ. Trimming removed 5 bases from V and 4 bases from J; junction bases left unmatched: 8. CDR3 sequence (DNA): TGTGCCAGCAGCCCCCCGACTAGCGGGCATTACAATGAGCAGTTCTTC. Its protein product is CASSPPTSGHYNEQFF. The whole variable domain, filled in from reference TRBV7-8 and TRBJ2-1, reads GAGVSQSPRYKVAKRGQDVALRCDPISGHVSLFWYQQALGQGPEFLTYFQNEAQLDKSGLPSDRFFAERPEGSVSTLKIQRTQQEDSAVYLCASSPPTSGHYNEQFFGPGTRLTVL.

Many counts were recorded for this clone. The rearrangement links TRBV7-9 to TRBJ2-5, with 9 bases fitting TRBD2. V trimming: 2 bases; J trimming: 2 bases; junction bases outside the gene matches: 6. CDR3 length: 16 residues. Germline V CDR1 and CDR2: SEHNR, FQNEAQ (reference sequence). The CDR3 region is CASSLIILAGQETQYF. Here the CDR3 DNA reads TGTGCCAGCAGCTTAATTATTCTAGCGGGACAAGAGACCCAGTACTTC.

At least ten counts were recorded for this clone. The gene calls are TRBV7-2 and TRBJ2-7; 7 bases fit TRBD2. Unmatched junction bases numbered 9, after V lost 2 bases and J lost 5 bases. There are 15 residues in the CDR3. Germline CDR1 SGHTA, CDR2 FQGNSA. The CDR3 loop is CASSLSAGRQNEQYF. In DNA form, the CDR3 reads TGTGCCAGCAGCTTATCTGCCGGGAGGCAGAACGAGCAGTACTTC.

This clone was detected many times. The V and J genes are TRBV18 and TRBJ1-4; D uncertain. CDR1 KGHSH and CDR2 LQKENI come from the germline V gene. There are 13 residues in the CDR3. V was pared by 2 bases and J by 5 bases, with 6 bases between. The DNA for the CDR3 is TGTGCCAGCTCACCAGGGAGAAATGAAAAACTGTTTTTT. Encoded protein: CASSPGRNEKLFF.

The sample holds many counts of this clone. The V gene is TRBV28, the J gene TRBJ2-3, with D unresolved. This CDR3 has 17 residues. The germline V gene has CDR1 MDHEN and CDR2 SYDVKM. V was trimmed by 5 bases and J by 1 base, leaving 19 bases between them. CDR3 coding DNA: TGTGCCAGCAGTACGCGACTCTCACCCCACGGCACAGATACGCAGTATTTT. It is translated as CASSTRLSPHGTDTQYF.